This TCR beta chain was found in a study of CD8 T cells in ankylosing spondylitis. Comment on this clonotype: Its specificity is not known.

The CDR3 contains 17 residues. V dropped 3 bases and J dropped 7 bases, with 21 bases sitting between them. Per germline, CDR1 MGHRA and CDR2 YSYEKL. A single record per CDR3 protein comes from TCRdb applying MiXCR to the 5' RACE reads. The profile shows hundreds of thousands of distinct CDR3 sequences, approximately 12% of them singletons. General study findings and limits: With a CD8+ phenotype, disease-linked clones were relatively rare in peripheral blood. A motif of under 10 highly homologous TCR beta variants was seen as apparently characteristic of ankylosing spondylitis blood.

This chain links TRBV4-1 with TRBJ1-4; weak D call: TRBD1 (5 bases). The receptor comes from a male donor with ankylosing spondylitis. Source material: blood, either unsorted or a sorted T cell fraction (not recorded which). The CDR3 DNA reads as TGCGCCAGCAGCCAGTATCCCCCCGGGGCCGCTAGTGAAAAACTGTTTTTT. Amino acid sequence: CASSQYPPGAASEKLFF.